This T cell receptor beta chain was sequenced for a study of blood T cells in healthy people across ages. Looking at the study overall: The template switching approach captured approximately one barcoded beta molecule for every two T cells. General study findings and limits: More naive CD4+ cells and higher diversity marked long-lived donors relative to aged donors.

Germline V gives CDR1 MGHRA, CDR2 YSYEKL. This CDR3 region has 16 residues. Aged about 6 to 95, donors were systemically healthy Caucasians from Russia. This clonotype was observed once. The antigen is undetermined. The germline gene is not matched at one end of the junction; a read error may be the cause. With a J-beta primer mix and a sample-barcoded 5' primer, a second PCR ran about 6 to 11 cycles. TCRdb analysed the 5' RACE reads with MiXCR anew, one entry per CDR3 protein. The sample includes approximately 600,000 distinct CDR3 sequences, 45% to 65% of them seen just once. This receptor was taken from a man aged 55 to 70 in good health. Sequencing used blood. The chain joins TRBV4-1 to TRBJ1-6; D is possibly TRBD1 (5 bases). The CDR3 sequence: CASSQREGLSNSPFHF. CDR3 bases: TGCGCCAGCAGCCAACGGGAGGGGTTATCTAATTCACCCTTCCACTTT.